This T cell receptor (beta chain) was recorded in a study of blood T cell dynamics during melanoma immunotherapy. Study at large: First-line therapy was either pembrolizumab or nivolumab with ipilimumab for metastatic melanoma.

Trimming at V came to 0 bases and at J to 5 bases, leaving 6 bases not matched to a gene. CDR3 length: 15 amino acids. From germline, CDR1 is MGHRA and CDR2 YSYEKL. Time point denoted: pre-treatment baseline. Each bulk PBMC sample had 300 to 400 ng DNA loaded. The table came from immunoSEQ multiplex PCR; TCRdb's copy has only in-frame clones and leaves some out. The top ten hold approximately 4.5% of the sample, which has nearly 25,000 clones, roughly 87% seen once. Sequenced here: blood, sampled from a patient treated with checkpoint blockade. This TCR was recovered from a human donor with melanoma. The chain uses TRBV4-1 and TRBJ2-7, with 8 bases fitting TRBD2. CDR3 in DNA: TGCGCCAGCAGCCAAGAAGCGGGAGAAGTCGACGAGCAGTACTTC. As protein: CASSQEAGEVDEQYF.